What follows is one T cell receptor beta chain and its context. These data originate in a study of Tregs in tolerant kidney transplant recipients. The repertoire was sequenced with immunoSEQ multiplex PCR; TCRdb's copy has only in-frame clones and lacks some. The sample contains over 50,000 clones, 70% to 90% of which appear only once. V was pared by 0 bases and J by 4 bases, with 7 bases between. Germline V gene lookup returns CDR1 LNHDA and CDR2 SQIVND (reference sequence). This CDR3 is built from 13 residues. This TCR came from a human donor who received a combined kidney and bone marrow transplant. This chain joins TRBV19 and TRBJ2-7; D remains unclear. The sequencing used Tregs from blood, collected before the transplant. CDR3 protein: CASSIDLGYEQYF. CDR3 sequence (DNA): TGTGCCAGTAGTATAGATTTAGGGTACGAGCAGTACTTC.